This passage covers 6 T cell receptor beta chains from one sample sequenced in a study of neurological immune-mediated disorders. From the 5' RACE reads, TCRdb called clonotypes with MiXCR, one entry per CDR3 protein. This table has 19,000 or so distinct CDR3 sequences, 12% to 15% appearing once. Sequenced material: CD4+ T cells from blood. These receptors were taken from a woman aged 55-75 years with HTLV-1-associated myelopathy (HAM/TSP).

This clonotype was seen ten or more times. The V call is TRBV5-6, the J call TRBJ2-7, with D perhaps TRBD1 or TRBD2 (5 bases each). The CDR3 has 15 amino acids. V was pared by 4 bases and J by 3 bases, with 17 bases between. Germline loops: CDR1 SGHDT, CDR2 YYEEEE. CDR3 DNA sequence: TGTGCCAGCAGCCCCTGGGGGAGTTTCAACTACGAGCAGTACTTC. Translation: CASSPWGSFNYEQYF. Drawing the rest from reference TRBV5-6 and TRBJ2-7, the complete variable domain is DAGVTQSPTHLIKTRGQQVTLRCSPKSGHDTVSWYQQALGQGPQFIFQYYEEEERQRGNFPDRFSGHQFPNYSSELNVNALLLGDSALYLCASSPWGSFNYEQYFGPGTRLTVT.

This clonotype was detected many times. The V gene is TRBV12-3 or TRBV12-4, the J gene TRBJ1-1, with D hard to call. Trimming cost V 5 bases and J 1 base, with 17 bases left between them. The CDR3 is 16 amino acids. The CDR3 DNA reads as TGTGCCAGCAGTCGCCGATCCGGGCAGGAGAACACTGAAGCTTTCTTT. Translated, it gives CASSRRSGQENTEAFF.

This clonotype came up many times. The chain recombines TRBV5-1 with TRBJ2-3, with 7 bases that match TRBD2. V shed 0 bases, J shed 3 bases, and the junction held 4 bases outside the gene matches. Per the germline V gene, CDR1 is SGHRS and CDR2 is YFSETQ. The CDR3 extends over 15 amino acids. The CDR3 spells CASSLGGLVTDTQYF. The CDR3 DNA sequence: TGCGCCAGCAGCTTGGGAGGACTAGTGACAGATACGCAGTATTTT.

This clonotype was recorded at least ten times. This rearrangement joins TRBV12-3 or TRBV12-4 to TRBJ1-1; unclear D gene. V lost 3 bases, J lost 2 bases, and 7 bases lay in between. The CDR3 contains 13 residues. CDR3 sequence: CASSLTENTEAFF. The CDR3 DNA reads TGTGCCAGCAGTTTGACGGAAAACACTGAAGCTTTCTTT.

This clonotype came up many times. This chain links TRBV3-1 with TRBJ2-3; perhaps TRBD2 as D (6 bases). The V gene's germline CDR1 is LGHDT and CDR2 YNNKEL (reference sequence). The CDR3 extends over 13 amino acids. V lost 0 bases, J lost 10 bases, and 11 bases lay in between. The CDR3 loop is CASSQDLTGAQYF. The CDR3 DNA is TGTGCCAGCAGCCAAGATCTTACGGGGGCGCAGTATTTT.

This clonotype appeared many times. The chain uses TRBV6-2 or TRBV6-3 and TRBJ1-2; unclear D gene. CDR3 length: 13 residues. Trimming left V 2 bases short and J 2 bases short, with 6 bases between. The germline V gene encodes CDR1 MNHEY and CDR2 SVGEGT. The CDR3 sequence: CASSYRENYGYTF. The CDR3 DNA sequence: TGTGCCAGCAGTTACCGAGAAAACTATGGCTACACCTTC.